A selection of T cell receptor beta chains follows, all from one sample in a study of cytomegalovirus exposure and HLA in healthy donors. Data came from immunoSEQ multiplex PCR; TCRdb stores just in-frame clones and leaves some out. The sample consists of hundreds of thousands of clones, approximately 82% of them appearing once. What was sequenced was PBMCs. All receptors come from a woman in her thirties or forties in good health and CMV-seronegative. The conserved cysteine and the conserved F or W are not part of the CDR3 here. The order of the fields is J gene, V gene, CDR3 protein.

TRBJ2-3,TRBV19,ASSTVYLDTQY
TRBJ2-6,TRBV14,ASKDNRPSGANVLT
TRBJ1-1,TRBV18,ASSAGGGTEAF
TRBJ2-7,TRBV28,ASSLWGDSPYEQY
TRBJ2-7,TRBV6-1,AGGTVRGEQY
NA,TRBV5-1,ASSLTLDRGYEQY
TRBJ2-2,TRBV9,ASSVAPTGGIAGELF
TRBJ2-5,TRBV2,ASRNRGGSGDQETQY
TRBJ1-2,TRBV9,ASSSGQGNRGYT
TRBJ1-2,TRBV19,ASTLGQGDGYT
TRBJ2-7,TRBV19,ASSIPGQGDTEQY
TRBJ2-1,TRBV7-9,ASSLSSAGGNNEQF
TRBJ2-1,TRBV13,ASSPQGLAGVYNEQF
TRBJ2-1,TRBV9,ASSATGVAEQF
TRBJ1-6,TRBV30,AWSQTTGPKISPLH
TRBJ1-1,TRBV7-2,ASSLAVGTGTEAF
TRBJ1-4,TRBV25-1,ASSEGAGTNEKLF
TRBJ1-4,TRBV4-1,ASSQDEGDEKLF
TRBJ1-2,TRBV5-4,ASSSDREFSYGYT
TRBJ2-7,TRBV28,ASSPPWGSNYEQY
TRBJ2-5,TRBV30,AWSGGGSETQY
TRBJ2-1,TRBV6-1,ASSAGTVSYNEQF
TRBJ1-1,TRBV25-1,ASTGERMNTEAF
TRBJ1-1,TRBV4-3,ASSWALGGTEAF
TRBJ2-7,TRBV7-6,ASSLGTGSYEQY
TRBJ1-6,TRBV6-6,ASSTDSFGSPLH
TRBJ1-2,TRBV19,ASSESAGGVNYGYT
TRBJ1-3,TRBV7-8,ASSSNRGLGNTIY
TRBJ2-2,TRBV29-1,SVDKAGEVGELF
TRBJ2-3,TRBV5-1,ASSVPGTGGSDTQY
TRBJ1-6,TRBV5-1,ASSSGGGDSPLH
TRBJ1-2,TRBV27,ASSLGQSAGYP
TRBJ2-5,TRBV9,ASSTSIGTVYETQY
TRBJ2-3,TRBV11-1,ASSYRTNFGTDTQY
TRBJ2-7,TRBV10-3,AITAEHTTYEQY
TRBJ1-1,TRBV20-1,SARGQTEAF
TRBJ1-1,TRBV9,ASSVAPVRAPEAF
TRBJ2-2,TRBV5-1,ASSFFGAANTGELF
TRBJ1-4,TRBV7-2,ASSLTGARGEKLF
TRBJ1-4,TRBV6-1,ASSGARENEKLF
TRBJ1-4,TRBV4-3,ASSPTRNGRNEKLF
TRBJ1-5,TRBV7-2,ASSLGSAAPQH
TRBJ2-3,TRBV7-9,ASSRIRTGDGTDTQY
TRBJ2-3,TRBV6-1,ASSAVSGGLTDTQY
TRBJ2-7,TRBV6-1,ASSEYFAGEQY
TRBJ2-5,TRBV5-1,ASSLAGVYQETQY
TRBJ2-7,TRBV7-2,ASSYRQASYEQY
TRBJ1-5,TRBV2,ASSVDSSNQPQH
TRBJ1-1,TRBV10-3,AIGQGDSEAF
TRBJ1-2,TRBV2,ASNEQGRHYGYT
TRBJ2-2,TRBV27,ASSQEQAPGTGELF
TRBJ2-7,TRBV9,ASSLGFGQGLYEQY